These T cell receptor beta chains were read from a single sample in a study of molecular identifiers for immune sequencing clone quantification. TCRdb re-called the PCR reads through MiXCR, storing one row per CDR3 protein. The profile shows about 510,000 distinct CDR3 sequences, around 23% of them singletons. The specimen was naive CD8+ T cells from blood, with Jurkat cell RNA spiked in. These receptors all come from a human donor in good health. Some libraries in this study had Jurkat cell RNA spiked in. CDR3s include the opening cysteine and the closing phenylalanine or tryptophan. Each record gives: clone size, V gene, D gene, J gene, CDR3 DNA, CDR3 protein. D genes are given only for firm matches. Clone size is stated in some rows and not others, as once, few, many or a class when expanded.

few	TRBV20-1	NA	TRBJ2-7	TGCAGTGCTAGAGATGTGGAGGGTTGGCTAACCTACGAGCAGTACTTC	CSARDVEGWLTYEQYF
few	TRBV2	NA	TRBJ2-7	TGTGCCAGCAGTGAAGTCGCCGGCACCCCAGGAGGGTACGAGCAGTACTTC	CASSEVAGTPGGYEQYF
NA	TRBV7-2	NA	TRBJ2-1	TGTGCCAGCAGCTTAGGCTACCACGTGGGGACGTTGGAAATTGAGCAGTTCTTC	CASSLGYHVGTLEIEQFF
few	TRBV28	NA	TRBJ2-7	TGTGCCAGCAGTTCCCCCAGGATCAGGGCGGGGCCCTACGAGCAGTACTTC	CASSSPRIRAGPYEQYF
few	TRBV30	NA	TRBJ2-3	TGTGCCTGGAGTGGTGGGCCTTGGGATACGCAGTATTTT	CAWSGGPWDTQYF
NA	TRBV24-1	TRBD2	TRBJ2-1	TGTGCCACCAGTGGCCGGGGTACTAGCGACCATTTCTCCTACGATGAGCAGTTCTTC	CATSGRGTSDHFSYDEQFF
few	TRBV12-3/TRBV12-4	TRBD2	TRBJ2-4	TGTGCCAGCAGTTCACTCAGGTTAGCGGGTGCCGGAATAGCCAAAAACATTCAGTACTTC	CASSSLRLAGAGIAKNIQYF
NA	TRBV4-3	NA	TRBJ2-7	TGCGCCAGCAGCCAAGACCATCATCGAGGGGTCGGCATCCCCTACGAGCAGTACTTC	CASSQDHHRGVGIPYEQYF
many	TRBV6-1	TRBD1	TRBJ2-7	TGTGCCAGCAGTGCGTGGGGGACAGGGAGCGAGCAGTACTTC	CASSAWGTGSEQYF
many	TRBV5-8	TRBD2	TRBJ2-3	TGTGCCAGCAACCGAGGAACTAGCGGCACAGATACGCAGTATTTT	CASNRGTSGTDTQYF
NA	TRBV5-1	NA	TRBJ1-3	TGCGCCAGCAGCTTGGGACTGGGCCCGGGAAACACCATATATTTT	CASSLGLGPGNTIYF
NA	TRBV12-3/TRBV12-4	TRBD2	TRBJ2-7	TGTGCCAGCAGTCGCTGCGGGGGGGGACGACATGGTGCCTACGAGCAGTACTTC	CASSRCGGGRHGAYEQYF
few	TRBV5-1	TRBD1	TRBJ1-1	TGCGCCAGCAGCCCCTGGACAGGGACTAGTGACACTGAAGCTTTCTTT	CASSPWTGTSDTEAFF
few	TRBV11-2	NA	TRBJ2-1	TGTGCCAGCAGCTTAGCCGGGACTGGCTCGTACAATGAGCAGTTCTTC	CASSLAGTGSYNEQFF
many	TRBV20-1	TRBD1	TRBJ1-2	TGCAGTGCTAGAGCACAGGGGAACTATGGCTACACCTTC	CSARAQGNYGYTF
few	TRBV6-2/TRBV6-3	TRBD2	TRBJ2-4	TGTGCCAGCAGTTACTCGGGGGGGGTAGCCAAAAACATTCAGTACTTC	CASSYSGGVAKNIQYF
NA	TRBV27	NA	TRBJ1-5	TGTGCCAGCAGTTTATCGTGGGGGGACTTTGGTCAGCCCCAGCATTTT	CASSLSWGDFGQPQHF
few	TRBV19	NA	TRBJ2-2	TGTGCCAGTAGTATCGTGAACACCGGGGAGCTGTTTTTT	CASSIVNTGELFF
NA	TRBV19	TRBD1	TRBJ2-7	TGTGCCAGTAGTACACAGGGGGACTCCTACGAGCAGTACTTC	CASSTQGDSYEQYF
many	TRBV7-9	TRBD1	TRBJ2-7	TGTGCCAGCAGCTACGCCGGGACAGGGGACTGGTACGAGCAGTACTTC	CASSYAGTGDWYEQYF
NA	TRBV4-1	NA	TRBJ2-7	TGCGCCCGCCGCCACCTCTTGCCCTACGCGCCGTACTTC	CARRHLLPYAPYF
NA	TRBV11-2	NA	TRBJ2-7	TGTGCCAGCAGCTCAGACTTTCTGGATTTGTACTTC	CASSSDFLDLYF
NA	TRBV7-9	NA	TRBJ2-1	TGTGCCAGCAGCCCCGGGGCCGCCACCACCTACAATGAGCAGTTCTTC	CASSPGAATTYNEQFF
NA	TRBV14	TRBD1	TRBJ2-7	TGTGCCAGCAGCCAACTAACCGGGACAGGGTTCCGAGAGCAGTACTTC	CASSQLTGTGFREQYF
NA	TRBV24-1	TRBD1	TRBJ1-1	TGTGCCACCAGTGATGGACAGGGCAGAACTGAAGCTTTCTTT	CATSDGQGRTEAFF
NA	TRBV20-1	NA	TRBJ2-5	TGCAGTGCTAGAGATCGCTTAGGGCAGCAAGAGACCCAGTACTTC	CSARDRLGQQETQYF
few	TRBV6-5	NA	TRBJ2-5	TGTGCCAGCAGTTACTCGAGGGGAATCGAGACCCAGTACTTC	CASSYSRGIETQYF
many	TRBV7-2	TRBD1	TRBJ1-6	TGTGCCAGCAGCCCCAGACAGGGGGCTTTGTATAATTCACCCCTCCACTTT	CASSPRQGALYNSPLHF
few	TRBV7-9	NA	TRBJ2-1	TGTGCCAGCAGCTTCGGAGCCTCTATCTATGAGCAGTTCTTC	CASSFGASIYEQFF
NA	TRBV2	TRBD2	TRBJ2-7	TGTGCCAGCGGCGGGGGAGGGACTATCTACGAGCAGTACTTC	CASGGGGTIYEQYF
many	TRBV7-9	TRBD2	TRBJ2-3	TGTGCCAGCAGCTTGCTAGCGGGACACACAGATACGCAGTATTTT	CASSLLAGHTDTQYF
once	TRBV7-9	NA	TRBJ2-1	TGTGCCAGCAGCTTAGTAACGGGAGAACCTGAGCAGTTCTTC	CASSLVTGEPEQFF
NA	TRBV27	NA	TRBJ2-5	TGTGCCAGCAGTCCTCGACTGCTCCAAGAGACCCAGTACTTC	CASSPRLLQETQYF
NA	TRBV20-1	TRBD2	TRBJ2-5	TGCAGTGCCATCGGGACTAGCGGGAGTAGGTGGCAAGAGACCCAGTACTTC	CSAIGTSGSRWQETQYF
many	TRBV29-1	NA	TRBJ2-7	TGCAGCGTTGACCCGACAGGAGACTCCTACGAGCAGTACTTC	CSVDPTGDSYEQYF
few	TRBV20-1	TRBD2	TRBJ2-7	TGCAGTGCTAGAGCTTCGGACAGAACAGCGGGAGGGCCTCTCGAGCAGTACTTC	CSARASDRTAGGPLEQYF
NA	TRBV30	TRBD2	TRBJ2-1	TGTGCCTGGAGCGGACTAGCGGGAGATGAGCAGTTCTTC	CAWSGLAGDEQFF
NA	TRBV12-3/TRBV12-4	NA	TRBJ1-2	TGTGCCAGCAGTTCTAGTGGGGCTGGCTATGGCTACACCTTC	CASSSSGAGYGYTF
NA	TRBV27	NA	TRBJ2-3	TGTGCCAGCAGGGGAAGCACGCAGTATTTT	CASRGSTQYF
many	TRBV28	NA	TRBJ2-5	TGTGCCAGCAAGGCTGTCTTAGAAGGGGGCCAAGAGACCCAGTACTTC	CASKAVLEGGQETQYF
many	TRBV7-2	TRBD2	TRBJ2-6	TGTGCCAGCAGCTTAGCTAGCGGGGGGGCCTCTGGGGCCAACGTCCTGACTTTC	CASSLASGGASGANVLTF